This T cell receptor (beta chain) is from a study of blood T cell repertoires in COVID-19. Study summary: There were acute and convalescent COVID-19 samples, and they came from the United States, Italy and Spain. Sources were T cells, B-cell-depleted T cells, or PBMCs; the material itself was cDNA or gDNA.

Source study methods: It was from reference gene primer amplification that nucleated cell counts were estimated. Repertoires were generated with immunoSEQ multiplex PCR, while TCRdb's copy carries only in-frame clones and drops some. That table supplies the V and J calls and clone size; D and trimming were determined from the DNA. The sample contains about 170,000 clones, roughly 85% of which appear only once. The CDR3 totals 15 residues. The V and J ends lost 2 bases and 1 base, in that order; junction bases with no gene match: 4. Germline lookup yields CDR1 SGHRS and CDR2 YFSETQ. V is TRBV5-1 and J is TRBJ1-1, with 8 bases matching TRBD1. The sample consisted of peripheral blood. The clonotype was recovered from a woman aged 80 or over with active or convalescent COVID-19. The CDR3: CASSFTGTGNTEAFF. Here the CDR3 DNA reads TGCGCCAGCAGCTTCACCGGGACAGGGAACACTGAAGCTTTCTTT.